What follows describes a single T cell receptor beta chain. The data were obtained in a study of cytotoxic CD8 clonotypes in ibrutinib-treated CLL. Using immunoSEQ multiplex PCR, the repertoire was profiled, and TCRdb retains in-frame clones only, with some absent. This table has some 76,000 clones, around 78% appearing once. Trimming took 6 bases from V and 1 from J; bases not matched to a gene: 3. The CDR3 is 15 amino acids. CDR1 is SGHVS and CDR2 is FQNEAQ in the germline V gene. This TCR came from a human donor with chronic lymphocytic leukemia. The chain is built from TRBV7-8 and TRBJ1-5; 10 bases line up with TRBD1. This specimen consisted of PBMCs, obtained after 24 months of ibrutinib treatment. CDR3 sequence: CASRPGQGSNQPQHF. DNA of the CDR3: TGTGCCAGCAGGCCGGGACAGGGGAGCAATCAGCCCCAGCATTTT.